This T cell receptor beta chain was sequenced for a study of cytomegalovirus exposure and HLA in healthy donors. Background on the study: The early release's HLA-typed donors yielded some 85 million unique TCRs.

The primer mix had 60 Vbeta and 13 Jbeta primers. The repertoire was sequenced with immunoSEQ multiplex PCR; TCRdb's copy has only in-frame clones and lacks some. The table lists under 150,000 clones, approximately 78% of them singletons. General study points: CMV serostatus was the only immune exposure information that was available. Later analysis placed DRB1 highest and HLA-C lowest in TCR association rates, which differed by HLA locus. For most subjects, TCR beta sequences were reported to predict HLA-A and HLA-B alleles with accuracy.

Regarding this clone: Its antigen is unknown.

Germline CDR1 is MDHEN and CDR2 is SYDVKM. The CDR3 extends over 15 amino acids. The junction had 6 bases not matched to a gene; V was cut back by 5 bases and J by 2 bases. This clonotype was sampled from a woman in her 50s in good health and CMV-seropositive. This chain connects TRBV28 to TRBJ2-3, with 8 bases identical to TRBD2. Sequencing used PBMCs. The CDR3 is CASSTSGGFTDTQYF. The CDR3 bases are TGTGCCAGCAGTACTAGCGGAGGGTTCACAGATACGCAGTATTTT.